This is a list of T cell receptor beta chains from one sample in a study of cytomegalovirus exposure and HLA in healthy donors. Sequencing used immunoSEQ multiplex PCR; TCRdb keeps in-frame clones, though not all of them. The repertoire holds 150,000 to 200,000 clones, with approximately 80% as singletons. The sample comprised PBMCs. Receptors originate from a woman aged 45-65 years in good health and CMV-seropositive. Both conserved end residues are part of each CDR3. The order of the fields is CDR3 protein, CDR3 DNA, J gene, V gene, D gene. D genes are given only for firm matches.

CDR3aa: CAWSVYRAGELFF; CDR3nt: TGTGCCTGGAGTGTATATCGGGCCGGGGAGCTGTTTTTT; j_gene: TRBJ2-2; v_gene: TRBV30; d_gene: NA
CDR3aa: CASSDRGNTEAFF; CDR3nt: TGTGCCAGCAGTGACAGGGGAAACACTGAAGCTTTCTTT; j_gene: TRBJ1-1; v_gene: TRBV6-6; d_gene: TRBD1
CDR3aa: CASSYSSGGPDEQFF; CDR3nt: TGTGCCAGCAGTTACTCATCGGGGGGGCCTGATGAGCAGTTCTTC; j_gene: TRBJ2-1; v_gene: TRBV2; d_gene: TRBD2
CDR3aa: CASSSRTITSNQPQHF; CDR3nt: TGTGCCAGCAGCTCTCGGACTATCACTAGCAATCAGCCCCAGCATTTT; j_gene: TRBJ1-5; v_gene: TRBV12-1; d_gene: NA
CDR3aa: CASSLDPGGSTDTQYF; CDR3nt: TGTGCCAGCAGCTTAGACCCGGGGGGGAGCACAGATACGCAGTATTTT; j_gene: TRBJ2-3; v_gene: TRBV7-2; d_gene: TRBD2
CDR3aa: CASSFMGGGNQPQHF; CDR3nt: TGTGCCAGCAGTTTTATGGGGGGGGGTAATCAGCCCCAGCATTTT; j_gene: TRBJ1-5; v_gene: TRBV28; d_gene: NA
CDR3aa: CASSQVSTGDYGYTF; CDR3nt: TGCGCCAGCAGCCAAGTATCGACAGGGGACTATGGCTACACCTTC; j_gene: TRBJ1-2; v_gene: TRBV4-1; d_gene: TRBD1
CDR3aa: CATKQGLNTEAFF; CDR3nt: TGTGCCACCAAACAGGGACTAAACACTGAAGCTTTCTTT; j_gene: TRBJ1-1; v_gene: TRBV6-5; d_gene: NA
CDR3aa: CASSLDGHGANVLTF; CDR3nt: TGCGCCAGCAGCTTGGACGGTCATGGGGCCAACGTCCTGACTTTC; j_gene: TRBJ2-6; v_gene: TRBV5-1; d_gene: NA
CDR3aa: CASSPAKSSYNEQFF; CDR3nt: TGTGCCAGCAGCCCTGCCAAGAGCTCCTACAATGAGCAGTTCTTC; j_gene: TRBJ2-1; v_gene: TRBV7-3; d_gene: NA